The rows below give T cell receptor beta chains drawn from one sample of a study of CD8 T cells in Susac syndrome. TCRdb reanalysed the immunoSEQ multiplex PCR reads using MiXCR and keeps one entry per CDR3 protein. The table includes around 190,000 distinct CDR3 sequences, about 95% detected once. Sequencing was carried out using CD8+ T cells from PBMCs. The receptors stem from a human donor with multiple sclerosis. Each CDR3 is given with its conserved first and last residue. A D gene is named only where the DNA matches it firmly. Not all rows give a size; the values are once, few, many and, for expanded clones, a class.

TRBD2,TRBV7-9,NA,TRBJ2-7,TGTGCCAGCAGCCTTAGCGGGGGGGCTAGAGGTGAGCAGTACTTC,CASSLSGGARGEQYF
NA,TRBV7-7,NA,TRBJ1-5,TGTGCTAGCAGCTGGGGGCAGGGGTTACATTTCGTCGATAATCAGCCCCAGCATTTT,CASSWGQGLHFVDNQPQHF
NA,TRBV9,once,TRBJ1-2,TGTGCCAGCAGCACAAGGGACCGGTCCAACTATGGCTACACCTTC,CASSTRDRSNYGYTF
TRBD1,TRBV27,NA,TRBJ1-1,TGTGCCAGCATTACGCAGGGGGGAACTGAAGCTTTCTTT,CASITQGGTEAFF
NA,TRBV4-1,NA,TRBJ2-7,TGCGCCAGCAGCCAGGCCGGGACCCCTCACGAGCAGTACTTC,CASSQAGTPHEQYF
TRBD1,TRBV7-9,NA,TRBJ2-5,TGTGCCAGCAGCTCCAACTCACCGGGACAGGGAAGGGAGACCCAGTACTTC,CASSSNSPGQGRETQYF
NA,TRBV9,NA,TRBJ1-2,TGTGCCAGTAACAGGGATACGGTCGATGGCTACACCTTC,CASNRDTVDGYTF
TRBD1,TRBV28,NA,TRBJ1-2,TGTGCCAGCACGGACAGGGCTGGCTATGGCTACACCTTC,CASTDRAGYGYTF
NA,TRBV29-1,NA,TRBJ1-1,TGCAGCGTTGAGAGCGGACAGATGAACACTGAAGCTTTCTTT,CSVESGQMNTEAFF
NA,TRBV21-1,NA,TRBJ2-6,TGTGCCACCCTACAGGGGCCAACCTCTGGGGCCAACGTCCTGACTTTC,CATLQGPTSGANVLTF
TRBD2,TRBV29-1,NA,TRBJ2-3,TGCAGCGTCCTGGGGGTTTCTAGCGGGAAAAAATCCACAGATACGCAGTATTTT,CSVLGVSSGKKSTDTQYF
TRBD1,TRBV19,NA,TRBJ2-7,TGTGCCAGTACCAGACAGGGGTCGGCCGAGCAGTACTTC,CASTRQGSAEQYF
NA,TRBV30,once,TRBJ1-4,TGTGCCTGGAGTGGTCAGCAGAATGAAAAACTGTTTTTT,CAWSGQQNEKLFF
NA,TRBV27,NA,TRBJ1-2,TGTGCCAGCAGTTTATCGGGGGCAAGGGGCTACACCTTC,CASSLSGARGYTF
NA,TRBV11-2,NA,TRBJ2-7,TGTGCCAGCAGCTTCTCAGGTCACTACGAGCAGTACTTC,CASSFSGHYEQYF
NA,TRBV19,NA,TRBJ1-2,TGTGCCAGTAGTATGAGGGTGACAGATGGCTACACCTTC,CASSMRVTDGYTF
NA,TRBV29-1,NA,TRBJ2-1,TGCAGCGTTCGTGGCGATGAGCAGTTCTTC,CSVRGDEQFF
NA,TRBV3-1,NA,TRBJ2-7,TGTGCCAGCAGCCCCTTCCAACTGCCGCGCTACGAGCAGTACTTC,CASSPFQLPRYEQYF
TRBD2,TRBV29-1,NA,TRBJ2-7,TGCAGCGCGTATCTAGCGGAGAGCTCCTACGAGCAGTACTTC,CSAYLAESSYEQYF
NA,TRBV18,NA,TRBJ2-1,TGTGCCAGCTCACTCCGGGACGTATTCTCCTACAATGAGCAGTTCTTC,CASSLRDVFSYNEQFF
TRBD2,TRBV29-1,NA,TRBJ2-3,TGCAGCGCTGTCGGCGGGGGGGCTCCAGATACGCAGTATTTT,CSAVGGGAPDTQYF
TRBD2,TRBV3-1,NA,TRBJ2-7,TGTGCCAGCAGCCGAGGACTAGCGGATTCCTACGAGCAGTACTTC,CASSRGLADSYEQYF
NA,TRBV15,NA,TRBJ2-3,TGTGCCACCAGCGGGACAATAGCTCTCACAGATACGCAGTATTTT,CATSGTIALTDTQYF
NA,TRBV7-9,NA,TRBJ2-5,TGTGCCAGCAGCTCTCCCAGGGAGACCCAGTACTTC,CASSSPRETQYF
TRBD2,TRBV29-1,NA,TRBJ2-7,TGCAGCGTTTGGGGGGGTTACGACGAGCAGTACTTC,CSVWGGYDEQYF
TRBD2,TRBV6-1,NA,TRBJ2-5,TGTGCCACCAAGACTAGCGTTCAAGAGACCCAGTACTTC,CATKTSVQETQYF
NA,TRBV29-1,once,TRBJ1-1,TGCAGCGTCGAAGAGCAGGGTGGGAACACTGAAGCTTTCTTT,CSVEEQGGNTEAFF
NA,TRBV11-1,NA,TRBJ2-7,TGTGCCAGCGGGTTAACAGACTACGAGCAGTACTTC,CASGLTDYEQYF
NA,TRBV12-5,NA,TRBJ2-7,TGTGCTAGTGGCCCTAAAGAGGGACTTACCCTCTACGAGCAGTACTTC,CASGPKEGLTLYEQYF
NA,TRBV7-8,NA,TRBJ2-1,TGTGCCAGCAGCCCCCAGACAGTGATCTCCTACAATGAGCAGTTCTTC,CASSPQTVISYNEQFF
TRBD1,TRBV5-1,once,TRBJ2-1,TGCGCCAGCAGCTCGGACAGGCGCTCCTACAATGAGCAGTTCTTC,CASSSDRRSYNEQFF
NA,TRBV6-5,NA,TRBJ2-1,TGTGCCAGCAGTTACTATTCACAGTCCAATGAGCAGTTCTTC,CASSYYSQSNEQFF
NA,TRBV27,NA,TRBJ2-3,TGTGCCAGCAGTTCCTCTCTGCAGGGGATGGGGACAGATACGCAGTATTTT,CASSSSLQGMGTDTQYF
NA,TRBV7-9,NA,TRBJ2-3,TGTGCCAGCAGCTTGGGGTTTGGGAGCACTAGCACAGATACGCAGTATTTT,CASSLGFGSTSTDTQYF
TRBD1,TRBV11-2,once,TRBJ2-1,TGTGCCAGCAGCCCCGGCCCCCGGACAGGGGGGACCTACAATGAGCAGTTCTTC,CASSPGPRTGGTYNEQFF
NA,TRBV4-1,once,TRBJ1-1,TGCGCCAGCAGCCAATTCCAGGGTGACACTGAAGCTTTCTTT,CASSQFQGDTEAFF
TRBD2,TRBV20-1,NA,TRBJ2-7,TGCAGTGCTACACTCCGGGACTACACCTACGAGCAGTACTTC,CSATLRDYTYEQYF
TRBD1,TRBV27,NA,TRBJ2-7,TGTGCCAGCAGCAGACAGGGGGCCTACGAGCAGTACTTC,CASSRQGAYEQYF
NA,TRBV7-9,once,TRBJ2-7,TGTGCCAGCAGCACCCAGCACGAGCAGTACTTC,CASSTQHEQYF
TRBD2,TRBV27,NA,TRBJ2-1,TGTGCCAGCAGTTTCCAAGGACTAGCGCAGCAGTTCTTC,CASSFQGLAQQFF